This T cell receptor beta chain was sequenced during a study of T cells in Graves' hyperthyroidism and ophthalmopathy. This CDR3 has 14 amino acids. Trimming left V 5 bases short and J 0 bases short, with 11 bases between. Germline lookup yields CDR1 DFQATT and CDR2 SNEGSKA (reference sequence). As regards this clonotype: The antigen remains undetermined.

RNA transcripts provided the source from which TCR beta CDR3 regions were amplified. During a first-round RT-PCR of the TCR CDR3, the HTBI primer set was used. TCRdb used MiXCR to reprocess the multiplex PCR reads, holding one entry per CDR3 protein. The table includes approximately 430,000 distinct CDR3 sequences, 15% to 19% detected once. Study conclusions and caveats: Most thyroid clonotypes that were expanded above 0.001 also turned up in blood. Ophthalmopathy was identified by the model a median approximately six months ahead of onset.

This chain uses TRBV20-1 with TRBJ1-3; D is unresolved. The receptor was derived from a woman aged 18-29 years with Graves' hyperthyroidism. Sequencing was performed on blood. CDR3 loop: CSADIGDSGNTIYF. The DNA for the CDR3 is TGCAGTGCTGATATAGGAGACTCTGGAAACACCATATATTTT.